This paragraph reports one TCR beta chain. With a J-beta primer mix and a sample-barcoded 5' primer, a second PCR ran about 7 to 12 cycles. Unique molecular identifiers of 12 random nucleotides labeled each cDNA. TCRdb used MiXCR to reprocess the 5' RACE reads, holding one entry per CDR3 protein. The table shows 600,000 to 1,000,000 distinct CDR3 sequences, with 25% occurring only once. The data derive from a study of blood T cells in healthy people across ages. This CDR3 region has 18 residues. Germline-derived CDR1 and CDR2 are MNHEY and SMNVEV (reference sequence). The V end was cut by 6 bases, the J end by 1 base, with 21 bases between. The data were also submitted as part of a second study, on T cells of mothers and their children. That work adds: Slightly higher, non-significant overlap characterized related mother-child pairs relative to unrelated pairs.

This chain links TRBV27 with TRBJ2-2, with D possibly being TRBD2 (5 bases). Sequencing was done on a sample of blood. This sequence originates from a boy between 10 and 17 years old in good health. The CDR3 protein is CASSSPSLTGMNTGELFF. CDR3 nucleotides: TGTGCCAGCAGCTCCCCTTCCTTAACGGGGATGAACACCGGGGAGCTGTTTTTT.